The 16 T cell receptor beta chains below come from one sample, sequenced in a study of response to subunit inactivated influenza vaccine. MiXCR, run by TCRdb on the RT-PCR reads, gives a single entry per CDR3 protein. The sample contains about 480,000 distinct CDR3 sequences, 13% of which appear only once. Sequences were derived from PBMCs from blood, sampled 45 days after vaccination. The receptors stem from a man aged 45-65 years who received an inactivated influenza vaccine.

This clonotype was detected only a few times. This chain joins TRBV4-3 and TRBJ2-7; the match to TRBD1 covers 8 bases. In germline, CDR1 is LGHNA, CDR2 YSLEER. There are 15 residues in the CDR3. Trimming took 2 bases from V and 2 from J; bases not matched to a gene: 5. The CDR3 reads CASSQRTGLAYEQYF. The DNA of the CDR3 is TGCGCCAGCAGCCAAAGGACAGGGTTGGCCTACGAGCAGTACTTC.

This clonotype was detected a few times. The chain uses TRBV6-5 and TRBJ2-5; a weak D match, TRBD2 (6 bases). This CDR3 comprises 16 residues. Trimming stripped 2 bases from V and 5 bases from J, with 18 bases between. Germline V lookup: CDR1 MNHEY, CDR2 SVGAGI. CDR3 sequence: CASSYTSWAGVETQYF. CDR3 in DNA: TGTGCCAGCAGTTACACTAGCTGGGCTGGGGTCGAGACCCAGTACTTC.

Details on this clonotype: A much larger clone differs from this one at a single base, so this may be a read error. The rearrangement joins TRBV29-1 to TRBJ2-2, with no clear D. Germline V gene data show CDR1 as SQVTM and CDR2 as ANQGSEA. The CDR3 is 14 residues long. CDR3 amino acids: CSVEPRLGTRELFF. The DNA for the CDR3 is TGCAGCGTTGAACCAAGATTGGGCACCCGGGAGCTGTTTTTT.

The chain carries TRBV12-3 or TRBV12-4 and TRBJ2-7; D call uncertain. CDR3 length equals 14 residues. V dropped 3 bases and J dropped 3 bases, with 12 bases sitting between them. CDR3 in amino acids: CASSFWGKDYEQYF. The CDR3 nucleotides read TGTGCCAGCAGTTTTTGGGGAAAGGACTACGAGCAGTACTTC.

This clonotype appeared a few times. The chain uses TRBV20-1 and TRBJ1-1; 10 nucleotides line up with TRBD1. Per the germline V gene, CDR1 is DFQATT and CDR2 is SNEGSKA (reference sequence). The CDR3 has 14 amino acids. Trimming at V came to 6 bases and at J to 6 bases, leaving 10 bases not matched to a gene. The CDR3 DNA reads TGCAGTGCCCGGCCGGGACAGGGGATGCCTGAAGCTTTCTTT. It translates to CSARPGQGMPEAFF.

The table lists this clonotype with a few counts. DNA for the CDR3: TGTGCCAGCAGCTCTCGGCCTAGCGGGAACAATGAGCAGTTCTTC. This codes for CASSSRPSGNNEQFF. This chain connects TRBV7-2 to TRBJ2-1, with 9 bases aligning to TRBD2. Germline V gene sequence: CDR1 SGHTA, CDR2 FQGNSA. CDR3 length: 15 residues. Trimming at V came to 4 bases and at J to 5 bases, leaving 6 bases not matched to a gene. Looking up the rest from reference TRBV7-2 and TRBJ2-1 gives the full variable domain: GAGVSQSPSNKVTEKGKDVELRCDPISGHTALYWYRQSLGQGLEFLIYFQGNSAPDKSGLPSDRFSAERTGGSVSTLTIQRTQQEDSAVYLCASSSRPSGNNEQFFGPGTRLTVL.

The chain employs TRBV10-3 and TRBJ1-5, with D maybe TRBD1 (5 bases). There are 18 residues in the CDR3. Germline V gives CDR1 ENHRY, CDR2 SYGVKD. The germline V and J ends were trimmed by 0 bases and 3 bases, with 18 bases remaining between them. Here the CDR3 reads CAISESSHGTGNNQPQHF. The CDR3 DNA is TGTGCCATCAGTGAGTCCAGTCACGGGACGGGGAACAATCAGCCCCAGCATTTT.

This clonotype was observed many times. The CDR3, as DNA: TGTGCCAGCAGTTTCACGGGAGGCACCGGGGAGCTGTTTTTT. Its protein product is CASSFTGGTGELFF. J is TRBJ2-2 and V is TRBV12-3 or TRBV12-4; 7 bases are shared with TRBD2. V trimming: 3 bases; J trimming: 4 bases; junction bases outside the gene matches: 2. This CDR3 is 14 amino acids long.

The chain links TRBV2 to TRBJ1-1; D is unresolved. The CDR3 is made up of 14 amino acids. Germline V CDR1 and CDR2: SNHLY, FYNNEI. Trimming took off 6 bases at V and 2 bases at J, with 13 bases between the two ends. This CDR3 reads CASSAFSGNTEAFF. The CDR3 DNA sequence: TGTGCCAGCAGCGCCTTCTCTGGAAACACTGAAGCTTTCTTT. Together with reference TRBV2 and TRBJ1-1, the CDR3 gives the full variable domain: EPEVTQTPSHQVTQMGQEVILRCVPISNHLYFYWYRQILGQKVEFLVSFYNNEISEKSEIFDDQFSVERPDGSNFTLKIRSTKLEDSAMYFCASSAFSGNTEAFFGQGTRLTVV.

This clonotype was seen more than once but under ten times. This chain joins TRBV10-3 and TRBJ2-7, with D hard to call. The CDR3 has 13 residues. Trimming took off 0 bases at V and 3 bases at J, with 6 bases between the two ends. The germline gives CDR1 ENHRY, CDR2 SYGVKD. CDR3 sequence: CAISESPDYEQYF. The CDR3 bases are TGTGCCATCAGTGAGTCCCCAGACTACGAGCAGTACTTC.

The chain joins TRBV29-1 to TRBJ2-5; D gene uncertain. The CDR3 contains 9 residues. Germline V gene lookup returns CDR1 SQVTM and CDR2 ANQGSEA. Trimming shortened V by 7 bases and J by 3 bases, and 3 bases separated the two germline ends. As DNA, the CDR3 is TGCAGCGGAAAAGAGACCCAGTACTTC. It translates to CSGKETQYF. The variable domain in full, with the rest retrieved from reference TRBV29-1 and TRBJ2-5, is SAVISQKPSRDICQRGTSLTIQCQVDSQVTMMFWYRQQPGQSLTLIATANQGSEATYESGFVIDKFPISRPNLTFSTLTVSNMSPEDSSIYLCSGKETQYFGPGTRLLVL.

This clonotype has at least ten counts. This chain's CDR3 is CASSHGDRNTYEQYF. For the CDR3, the DNA is TGCGCCAGCAGCCACGGGGACAGGAACACCTACGAGCAGTACTTC. V gene TRBV5-1 combines with J gene TRBJ2-7; 8 bases map to TRBD1. The CDR3 covers 15 residues. Germline CDR1 is SGHRS and CDR2 is YFSETQ. Losses at the gene ends were 4 bases for V and 2 bases for J; bases not matched to a gene: 8.

The chain recombines TRBV20-1 with TRBJ2-2; 12 nucleotides agree with TRBD2. Germline trimming cut 3 bases from V and 0 bases from J; bases unmatched to any gene: 5. The germline CDR1 and CDR2 sequences are DFQATT and SNEGSKA (reference sequence). CDR3 length equals 17 residues. The CDR3 is CSASGLAGGANTGELFF. CDR3 nucleotides: TGCAGTGCTAGTGGCCTAGCGGGGGGGGCGAACACCGGGGAGCTGTTTTTT.

This clonotype was observed a few times. This chain joins TRBV15 and TRBJ2-7; D is unresolved. The CDR3 is 13 residues long. Germline assignment: CDR1 LNHNV and CDR2 YYDKDF (reference sequence). The V and J ends lost 0 bases and 0 bases respectively, with 3 bases between them. CDR3 DNA sequence: TGTGCCACCAGCAGAGACGGCTCCTACGAGCAGTACTTC. Protein: CATSRDGSYEQYF.

The chain uses TRBV25-1 and TRBJ2-1; 9 nucleotides align to TRBD1. CDR3 size: 17 residues. V shed 3 bases and J 4 bases; nucleotides not matched to a gene: 10. CDR1 MGHDK and CDR2 SYGVNS come from the germline V gene. This CDR3 reads CASSDPLQGASYNEQFF. The CDR3 DNA sequence: TGTGCCAGCAGTGATCCCCTACAGGGGGCGTCATACAATGAGCAGTTCTTC.

The chain is built from TRBV2 and TRBJ2-2, with D maybe TRBD1 (5 bases). Germline assignment: CDR1 SNHLY and CDR2 FYNNEI. CDR3 length: 16 residues. V lost 4 bases, J lost 0 bases, and 12 bases lay in between. CDR3 residues: CASSAQGNPNTGELFF. The CDR3 DNA reads TGTGCCAGCAGTGCTCAGGGTAATCCGAACACCGGGGAGCTGTTTTTT.